These 4 T cell receptor beta chains came from one sample sequenced in a study of T-cell memory formation after mild COVID-19. One entry per CDR3 protein results from TCRdb running MiXCR on the 5' RACE reads. Altogether hundreds of thousands of distinct CDR3 sequences are present, roughly 20% being singletons, with the ten largest covering roughly 8.1%. Specimen: PBMCs or a T cell subset sorted from them (not recorded which). These receptor sequences come from an adult woman who had mild COVID-19 (a few samples of this study predate the infection). Cell type and time point are not known.

V is TRBV12-3 or TRBV12-4 and J is TRBJ1-1; D call uncertain. This CDR3 contains 13 residues. Trimming cost V 6 bases and J 5 bases, with 13 bases left between them. The CDR3 here is CASSINFGTEAFF. CDR3 DNA: TGTGCCAGCAGCATAAACTTTGGGACTGAAGCTTTCTTT.

J is TRBJ2-5 and V is TRBV2, with D unresolved. Trimming stripped 8 bases from V and 4 bases from J, with 17 bases between. The germline gives CDR1 SNHLY, CDR2 FYNNEI. CDR3 length: 14 amino acids. The DNA for the CDR3 is TGTGCCAGCGAAGGGTATCTATGGGGAGAGACCCAGTACTTC. This codes for CASEGYLWGETQYF.

The table lists this clonotype with a few counts. J is TRBJ2-1 and V is TRBV5-1, with D possibly TRBD1 on 7 matching bases. Germline V gene sequence: CDR1 SGHRS, CDR2 YFSETQ. V was trimmed by 2 bases and J by 8 bases, leaving 17 bases between them. The CDR3 has 15 amino acids. The chain's CDR3 is CASSLGGTATYEQFF. The CDR3 DNA sequence: TGCGCCAGCAGCTTAGGGGGGACAGCGACCTATGAGCAGTTCTTC.

This chain joins TRBV11-1 and TRBJ2-3, with D tentatively TRBD2 (6 bases). The CDR3 is made up of 16 amino acids. Germline loops: CDR1 SGHAT, CDR2 FQDESV (reference sequence). The V and J ends lost 5 bases and 7 bases respectively, with 22 bases between them. CDR3 loop: CASSPMGEDMTNTQYF. CDR3 nucleotides: TGTGCCAGCAGCCCCATGGGGGAGGACATGACAAATACGCAGTATTTT.